Following are 20 T cell receptor beta chains from one sample sequenced in a study of blood T cells in healthy people across ages. Alongside a J-beta primer mix, a sample-barcoded 5' primer served in a second PCR lasting about 7 to 11 cycles. Each CDR3 protein is one row after TCRdb ran MiXCR on the 5' RACE reads. This sample has around 990,000 distinct CDR3 sequences, with under 30% found just once. The data were also submitted as part of a second study, on T cells of mothers and their children.

The material sequenced was blood. These receptor sequences come from a girl between 2 and 10 years old in good health.

Regarding this clonotype: Mismatch with germline at one junction end may stem from a read error. This rearrangement joins TRBV27 to TRBJ1-2, with D unresolved. Germline V lookup: CDR1 MNHEY, CDR2 SMNVEV (reference sequence). The CDR3 is 15 amino acids. The DNA of the CDR3 is TGTGCCGGCAGTTTATCGTTTTCGGGGTCCTATGGCTACACCTTC. It codes for CAGSLSFSGSYGYTF.

This clonotype was detected only a few times. The genes are TRBV10-3 and TRBJ2-3; weak D call: TRBD2 (6 bases). Trimming removed 4 bases at V and 4 bases at J, with 24 bases between. This CDR3 comprises 18 residues. Germline CDR1 reads ENHRY; CDR2 reads SYGVKD. The CDR3 reads CAISVDLVTSSRADTQYF. The CDR3 region has the DNA TGTGCCATCAGTGTGGATTTGGTGACTAGTTCTCGTGCAGATACGCAGTATTTT.

This sequence joins TRBV7-2 and TRBJ2-7, with 7 bases lining up with TRBD1. Germline CDR1 is SGHTA and CDR2 is FQGNSA. This CDR3 contains 17 residues. V trimming: 4 bases; J trimming: 0 bases; junction bases outside the gene matches: 12. Here the CDR3 DNA reads TGTGCCAGCAGCTCAAGAGTAGGGACAGTGAGCTCCTACGAGCAGTACTTC. Amino acids: CASSSRVGTVSSYEQYF.

This chain connects TRBV6-2 or TRBV6-3 to TRBJ1-6; 7 bases map to TRBD1. CDR1 is MNHEY, CDR2 SVGEGT, per germline. V lost 6 bases to trimming and J lost 10 bases; unmatched junction nucleotides: 9. CDR3 length: 14 residues. The CDR3 protein is CASRTGAVNSPLHF. DNA of the CDR3: TGTGCCAGCAGAACAGGGGCAGTCAACTCACCCCTCCACTTT.

The chain carries TRBV6-1 and TRBJ2-1; 7 bases map to TRBD1. The end of the DNA fits TRBJ2-7 better, so the J call may be wrong. There are 15 residues in the CDR3. Germline CDR1 reads MNHNS; CDR2 reads SASEGT. The CDR3 coding sequence is TGTGCCAGCAGTAAATTCTCCGGGACAGCCTACGAGCAGTACTTC. Its translation is CASSKFSGTAYEQYF.

This clonotype showed up just a few times. This chain uses TRBV5-5 with TRBJ2-3; 7 bases fit TRBD1. CDR1 is SGHKS, CDR2 YYEKEE, per germline (reference sequence). The CDR3 is 13 residues long. V shed 5 bases and J 5 bases; nucleotides not matched to a gene: 5. In DNA, the CDR3 is TGTGCCAGCAGATATGGGACAGAAGATACGCAGTATTTT. It translates to CASRYGTEDTQYF.

This clonotype was counted only a few times. CDR3 loop: CASSLRGLGETQYF. CDR3 in DNA: TGTGCCAGCAGCTTAAGAGGGTTAGGTGAGACCCAGTACTTC. V gene TRBV7-2 combines with J gene TRBJ2-5; D is possibly TRBD2 (5 bases). V lost 2 bases, J lost 5 bases, and 12 bases lay in between. Germline CDR1 reads SGHTA; CDR2 reads FQGNSA. This CDR3 is built from 14 residues.

The rearrangement joins TRBV4-1 to TRBJ2-5; D is unresolved. The germline CDR1 and CDR2 sequences are MGHRA and YSYEKL. V was shortened by 0 bases and J by 0 bases, with 8 bases between the two germline ends. This CDR3 spans 15 amino acids. The CDR3 loop is CASSQDNYNQETQYF. CDR3 bases: TGCGCCAGCAGCCAAGATAACTACAACCAAGAGACCCAGTACTTC.

This clonotype was seen a single time. Relative to the germline gene, one junction end is altered; a read error may explain this. The V gene is TRBV4-1, the J gene TRBJ2-1; 9 nucleotides match TRBD2. Looked up from germline, CDR1 is MGHRA and CDR2 is YSYEKL. The CDR3 has 19 amino acids. The CDR3 sequence is CASSQDPFERGDSYNKQFF. The DNA for the CDR3 is TGCGCCAGCAGCCAAGATCCGTTTGAGCGGGGGGACTCCTACAATAAGCAGTTCTTC.

This clonotype was seen a few times. The chain recombines TRBV5-6 with TRBJ2-7; D call uncertain. The CDR3 covers 14 residues. Between the trimmed V and J ends, which lost 4 bases and 0 bases, there was a span of 11 bases. CDR1 is SGHDT, CDR2 YYEEEE, per germline. CDR3 sequence (DNA): TGTGCCAGCAGCCGAAGGATATTCTCCTACGAGCAGTACTTC. Translated, it gives CASSRRIFSYEQYF.

This clonotype has just a few counts. This rearrangement joins TRBV20-1 to TRBJ2-3; D possibly corresponds to TRBD2 (5 bases). This CDR3 contains 16 residues. V shed 0 bases and J shed 4 bases, with 17 bases lying between them. CDR1 and CDR2 from the germline V gene are DFQATT and SNEGSKA (reference sequence). The DNA for the CDR3 is TGCAGTGCTAGAGACCCAAGCGGATTAAGAGCAGATACGCAGTATTTT. Residues: CSARDPSGLRADTQYF.

This clonotype occurred a few times. The V and J genes are TRBV7-2 and TRBJ2-7; 10 nucleotides agree with TRBD1. The V segment lost 5 bases and the J segment 2 bases; nucleotides outside the gene matches: 6. This CDR3 has 15 amino acids. Germline values: CDR1 SGHTA, CDR2 FQGNSA. CDR3 sequence: CASSLGQGVPYEQYF. The CDR3 nucleotides read TGTGCCAGCAGCCTTGGACAGGGGGTTCCCTACGAGCAGTACTTC.

V usage is TRBV9 and J usage is TRBJ1-5, with 8 bases that match TRBD1. V shed 4 bases and J 6 bases; nucleotides not matched to a gene: 6. CDR1 and CDR2 from the germline V gene are SGDLS and YYNGEE. This CDR3 spans 14 amino acids. CDR3 protein: CASSSDREGQPQHF. For the CDR3, the DNA is TGTGCCAGCAGCTCGGACAGGGAGGGTCAGCCCCAGCATTTT. The full variable domain, its missing parts supplied by reference TRBV9 and TRBJ1-5, is DSGVTQTPKHLITATGQRVTLRCSPRSGDLSVYWYQQSLDQGLQFLIQYYNGEERAKGNILERFSAQQFPDLHSELNLSSLELGDSALYFCASSSDREGQPQHFGDGTRLSIL.

V and J are TRBV4-3 and TRBJ2-3, with TRBD2 identical over 9 bases. The junction had 6 bases not matched to a gene; V was cut back by 4 bases and J by 1 base. The CDR3 runs 16 residues. Per germline, CDR1 LGHNA and CDR2 YSLEER. The CDR3 loop reads CASSRIVAGGTDTQYF. CDR3 in DNA: TGCGCCAGCAGCCGTATCGTAGCGGGGGGCACAGATACGCAGTATTTT.

The genes are TRBV12-3 or TRBV12-4 and TRBJ2-1; D not resolved. The CDR3 sequence is 13 residues long. V lost 7 bases and J 8 bases, leaving 15 bases between the germline ends. The CDR3 here is CASTAYSADEQFF. The DNA of the CDR3 is TGTGCCAGCACCGCATATTCGGCCGATGAGCAGTTCTTC.

This clonotype was recorded a few times. The chain combines TRBV4-1 with TRBJ2-6; D possibly corresponds to TRBD2 (5 bases). CDR1 and CDR2 (germline): MGHRA, YSYEKL. The CDR3 runs to 18 residues. Trimming took 3 bases from V and 0 from J, leaving 15 bases between them. The CDR3 reads CASSQDLFSYSGANVLTF. The CDR3 bases are TGCGCCAGCAGCCAGGACTTGTTCAGTTACTCTGGGGCCAACGTCCTGACTTTC.

This clonotype has just one count. The junction and the germline gene differ at one end; a read error may be behind it. The chain combines TRBV4-1 with TRBJ2-7, with TRBD1 matching over 9 bases. CDR1 is MGHRA, CDR2 YSYEKL, per germline. The CDR3 has 16 amino acids. CDR3 nucleotides: TGCGCCAGCAGTCAAGAAGGACGGGGACAGGGCCCCGAGCAGTACTTC. This translates into CASSQEGRGQGPEQYF.

This clonotype appeared a few times. The rearrangement uses TRBV7-2 and TRBJ1-4; D is unresolved. V lost 4 bases and J lost 8, with 17 bases in between. Germline CDR1 SGHTA, CDR2 FQGNSA. The CDR3 contains 15 residues. In nucleotides, the CDR3 is TGTGCCAGCAGCTCTTTGGACCGGTTGGGGGAAAAACTGTTTTTT. Amino acid sequence: CASSSLDRLGEKLFF.

There are a few counts of this clonotype. The chain couples TRBV3-1 to TRBJ1-1; D is uncertain. Germline-derived CDR1 and CDR2 are LGHDT and YNNKEL (reference sequence). The CDR3 has 15 residues. V lost 4 bases and J 4 bases, leaving 16 bases between the germline ends. The CDR3, as DNA: TGTGCCAGCAGCCGCGACCCGTTGGAAAGCACTGAAGCTTTCTTT. It yields the protein CASSRDPLESTEAFF.

The chain joins TRBV12-3 or TRBV12-4 to TRBJ1-2; 7 bases map to TRBD1. The length of the CDR3 is 15 residues. V gave up 8 bases and J gave up 5 bases; unmatched junction bases: 14. CDR3 amino acids: CASGSPRGNRYGYTF. The CDR3, as DNA: TGTGCCAGCGGGTCCCCCAGGGGGAATCGGTATGGCTACACCTTC.